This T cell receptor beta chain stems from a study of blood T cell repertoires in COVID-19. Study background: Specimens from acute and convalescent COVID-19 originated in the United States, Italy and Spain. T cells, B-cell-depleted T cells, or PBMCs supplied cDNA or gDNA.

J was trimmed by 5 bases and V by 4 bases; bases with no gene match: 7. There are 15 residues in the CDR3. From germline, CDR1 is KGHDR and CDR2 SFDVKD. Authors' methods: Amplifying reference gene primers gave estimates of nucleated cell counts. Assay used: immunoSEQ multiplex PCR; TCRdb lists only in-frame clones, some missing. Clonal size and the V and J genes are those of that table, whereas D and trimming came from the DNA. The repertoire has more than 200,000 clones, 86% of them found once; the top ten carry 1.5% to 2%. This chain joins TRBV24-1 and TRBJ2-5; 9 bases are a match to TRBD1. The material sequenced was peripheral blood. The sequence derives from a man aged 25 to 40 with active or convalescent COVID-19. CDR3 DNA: TGTGCCACCAGTGAAAAACAGGGGGCTTTTGAGACCCAGTACTTC. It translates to CATSEKQGAFETQYF.